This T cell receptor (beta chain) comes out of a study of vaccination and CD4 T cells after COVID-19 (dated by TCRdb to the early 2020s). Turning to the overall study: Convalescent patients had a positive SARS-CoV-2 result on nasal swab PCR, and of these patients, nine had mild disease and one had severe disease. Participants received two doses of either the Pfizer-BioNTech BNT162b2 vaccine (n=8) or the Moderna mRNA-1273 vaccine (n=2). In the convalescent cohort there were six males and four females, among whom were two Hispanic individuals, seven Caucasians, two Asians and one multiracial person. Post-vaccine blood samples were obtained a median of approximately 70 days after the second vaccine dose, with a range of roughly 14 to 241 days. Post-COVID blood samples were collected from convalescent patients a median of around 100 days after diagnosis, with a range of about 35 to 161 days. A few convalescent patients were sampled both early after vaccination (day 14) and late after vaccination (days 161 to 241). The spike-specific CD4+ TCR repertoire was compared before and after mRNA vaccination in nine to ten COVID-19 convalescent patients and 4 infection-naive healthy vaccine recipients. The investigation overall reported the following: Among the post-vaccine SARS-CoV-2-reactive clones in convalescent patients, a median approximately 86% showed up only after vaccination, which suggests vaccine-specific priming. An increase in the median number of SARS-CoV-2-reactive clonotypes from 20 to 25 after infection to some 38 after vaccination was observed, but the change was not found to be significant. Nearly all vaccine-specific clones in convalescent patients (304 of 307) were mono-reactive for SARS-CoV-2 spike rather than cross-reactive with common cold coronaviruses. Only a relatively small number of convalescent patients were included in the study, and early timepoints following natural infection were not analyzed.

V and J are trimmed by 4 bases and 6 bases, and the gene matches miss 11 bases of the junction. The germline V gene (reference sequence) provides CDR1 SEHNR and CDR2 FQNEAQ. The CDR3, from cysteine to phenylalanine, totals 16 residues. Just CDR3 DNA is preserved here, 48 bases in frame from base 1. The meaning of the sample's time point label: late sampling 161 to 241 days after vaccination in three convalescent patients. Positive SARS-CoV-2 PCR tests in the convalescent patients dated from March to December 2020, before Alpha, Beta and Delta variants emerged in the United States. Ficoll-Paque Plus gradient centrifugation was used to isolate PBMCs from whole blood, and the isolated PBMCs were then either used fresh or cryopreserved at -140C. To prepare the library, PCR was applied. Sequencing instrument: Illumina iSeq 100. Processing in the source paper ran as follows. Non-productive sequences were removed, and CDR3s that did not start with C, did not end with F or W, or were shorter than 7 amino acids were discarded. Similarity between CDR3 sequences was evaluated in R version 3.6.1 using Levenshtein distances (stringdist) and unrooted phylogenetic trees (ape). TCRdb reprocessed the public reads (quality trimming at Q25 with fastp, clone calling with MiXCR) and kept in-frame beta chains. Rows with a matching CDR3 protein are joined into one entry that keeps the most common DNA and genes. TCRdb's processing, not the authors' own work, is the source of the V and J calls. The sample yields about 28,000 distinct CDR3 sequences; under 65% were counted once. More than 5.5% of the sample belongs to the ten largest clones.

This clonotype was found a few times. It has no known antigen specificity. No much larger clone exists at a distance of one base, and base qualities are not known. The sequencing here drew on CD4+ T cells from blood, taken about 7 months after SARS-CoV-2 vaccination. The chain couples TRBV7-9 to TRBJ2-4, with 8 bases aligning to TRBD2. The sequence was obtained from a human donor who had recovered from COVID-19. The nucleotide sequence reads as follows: TGTGCCAGCAGCTCCGACAAGGTACTAGCGGTAAACATTCAGTACTTC. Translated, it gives CASSSDKVLAVNIQYF.